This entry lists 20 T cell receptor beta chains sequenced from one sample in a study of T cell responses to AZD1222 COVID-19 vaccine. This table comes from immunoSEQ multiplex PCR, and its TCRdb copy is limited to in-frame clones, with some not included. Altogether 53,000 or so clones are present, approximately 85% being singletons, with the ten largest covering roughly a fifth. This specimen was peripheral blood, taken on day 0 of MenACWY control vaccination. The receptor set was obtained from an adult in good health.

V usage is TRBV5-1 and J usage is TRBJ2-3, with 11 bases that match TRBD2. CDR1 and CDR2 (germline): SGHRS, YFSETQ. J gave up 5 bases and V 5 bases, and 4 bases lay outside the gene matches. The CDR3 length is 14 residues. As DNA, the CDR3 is TGCGCCAGCAGACTAGCGGGAGAATTAGATACGCAGTATTTT. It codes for CASRLAGELDTQYF.

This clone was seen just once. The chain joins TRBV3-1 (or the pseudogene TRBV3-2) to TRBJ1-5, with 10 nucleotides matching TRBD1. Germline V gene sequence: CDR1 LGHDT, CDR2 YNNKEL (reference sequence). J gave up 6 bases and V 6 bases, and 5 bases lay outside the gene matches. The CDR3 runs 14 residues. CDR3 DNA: TGTGCCAGCAGACGACAGGGGGCCGGTCAGCCCCAGCATTTT. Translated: CASRRQGAGQPQHF.

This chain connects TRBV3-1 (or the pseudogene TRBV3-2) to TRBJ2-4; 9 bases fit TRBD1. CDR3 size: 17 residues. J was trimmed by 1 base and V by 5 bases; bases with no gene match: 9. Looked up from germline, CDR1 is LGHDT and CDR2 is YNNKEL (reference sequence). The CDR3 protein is CASSKIQGAGAKNIQYF. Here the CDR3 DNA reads TGTGCCAGCAGCAAAATACAGGGGGCCGGGGCCAAAAACATTCAGTACTTC.

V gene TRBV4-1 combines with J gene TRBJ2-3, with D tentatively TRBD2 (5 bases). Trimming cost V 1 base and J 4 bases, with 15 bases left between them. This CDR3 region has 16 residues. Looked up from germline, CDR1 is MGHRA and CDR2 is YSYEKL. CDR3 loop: CASSQVSAAGADTQYF. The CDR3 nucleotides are TGCGCCAGCAGCCAAGTGAGCGCTGCCGGGGCAGATACGCAGTATTTT.

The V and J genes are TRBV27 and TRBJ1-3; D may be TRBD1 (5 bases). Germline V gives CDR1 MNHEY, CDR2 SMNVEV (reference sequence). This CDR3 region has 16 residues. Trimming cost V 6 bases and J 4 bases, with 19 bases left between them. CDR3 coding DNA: TGTGCCAGCAGCCGCAGGGTAGGAGCCGGAGGAAACACCATATATTTT. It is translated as CASSRRVGAGGNTIYF.

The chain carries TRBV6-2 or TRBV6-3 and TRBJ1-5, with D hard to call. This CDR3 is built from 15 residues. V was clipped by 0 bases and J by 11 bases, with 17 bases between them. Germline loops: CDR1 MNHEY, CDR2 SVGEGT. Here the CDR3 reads CASSYSAASLSSQHF. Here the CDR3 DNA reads TGTGCCAGCAGTTACTCGGCGGCCAGTCTGTCATCCCAGCATTTT.

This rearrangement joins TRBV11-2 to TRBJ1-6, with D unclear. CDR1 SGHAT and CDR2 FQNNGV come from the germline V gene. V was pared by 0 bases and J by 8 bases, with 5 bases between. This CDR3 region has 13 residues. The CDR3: CASSLDGYSPLHF. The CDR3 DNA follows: TGTGCCAGCAGCTTAGATGGTTATTCACCCCTCCACTTT.

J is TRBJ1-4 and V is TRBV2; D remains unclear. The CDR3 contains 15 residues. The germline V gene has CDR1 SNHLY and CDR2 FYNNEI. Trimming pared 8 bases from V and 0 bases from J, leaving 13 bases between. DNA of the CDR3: TGTGCCAGCGGGAGTACCCTTTCAACTAATGAAAAACTGTTTTTT. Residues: CASGSTLSTNEKLFF.

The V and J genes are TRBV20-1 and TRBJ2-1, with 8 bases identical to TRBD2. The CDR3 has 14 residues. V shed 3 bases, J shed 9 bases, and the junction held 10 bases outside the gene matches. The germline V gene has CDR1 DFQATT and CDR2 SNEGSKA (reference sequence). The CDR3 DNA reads TGCAGTGCTAGTCCCGGGACTAGTAGCACTGAGCAGTTCTTC. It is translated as CSASPGTSSTEQFF.

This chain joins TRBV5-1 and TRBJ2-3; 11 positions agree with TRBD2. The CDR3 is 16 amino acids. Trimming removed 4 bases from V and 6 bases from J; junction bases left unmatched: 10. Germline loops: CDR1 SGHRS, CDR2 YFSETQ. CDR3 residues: CASSILAGGGADTQYF. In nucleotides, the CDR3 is TGCGCCAGCAGCATCTTAGCGGGAGGGGGAGCGGATACGCAGTATTTT.

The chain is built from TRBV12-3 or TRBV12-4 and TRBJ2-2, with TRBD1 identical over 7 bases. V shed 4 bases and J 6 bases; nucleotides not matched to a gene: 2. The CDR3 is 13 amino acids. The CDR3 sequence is CASSSTGAGELFF. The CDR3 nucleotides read TGTGCCAGCAGTTCAACAGGGGCCGGGGAGCTGTTTTTT.

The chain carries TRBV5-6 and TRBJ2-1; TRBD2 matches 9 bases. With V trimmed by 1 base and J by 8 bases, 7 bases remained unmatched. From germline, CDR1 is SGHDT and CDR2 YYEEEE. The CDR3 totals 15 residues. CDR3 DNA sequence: TGTGCCAGCAGCTTGCCGGGACTAGCTATCGATGAGCAGTTCTTC. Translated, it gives CASSLPGLAIDEQFF.

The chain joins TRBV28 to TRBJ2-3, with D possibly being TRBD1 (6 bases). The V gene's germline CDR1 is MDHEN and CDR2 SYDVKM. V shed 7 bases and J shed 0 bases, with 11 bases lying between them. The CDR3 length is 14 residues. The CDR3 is CASTGATSTDTQYF. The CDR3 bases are TGTGCCAGCACAGGGGCCACCAGCACAGATACGCAGTATTTT.

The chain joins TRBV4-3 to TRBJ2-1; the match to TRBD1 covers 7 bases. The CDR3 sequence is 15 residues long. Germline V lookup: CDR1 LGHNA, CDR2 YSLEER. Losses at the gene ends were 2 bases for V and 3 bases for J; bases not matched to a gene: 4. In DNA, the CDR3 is TGCGCCAGCAGCCAACCGACAGGGCTCTACAATGAGCAGTTCTTC. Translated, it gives CASSQPTGLYNEQFF.

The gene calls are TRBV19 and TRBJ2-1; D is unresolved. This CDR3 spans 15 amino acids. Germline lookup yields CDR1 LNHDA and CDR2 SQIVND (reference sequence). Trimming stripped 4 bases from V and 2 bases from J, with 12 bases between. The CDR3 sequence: CASSRAYDAYNEQFF. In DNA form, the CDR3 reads TGTGCCAGTAGTAGGGCGTATGATGCCTACAATGAGCAGTTCTTC.

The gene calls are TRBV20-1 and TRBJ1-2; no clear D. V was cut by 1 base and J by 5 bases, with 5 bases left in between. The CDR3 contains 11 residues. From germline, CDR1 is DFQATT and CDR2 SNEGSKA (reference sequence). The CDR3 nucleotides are TGCAGTGCTAGAGTTCAGTATGGCTACACCTTC. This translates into CSARVQYGYTF.

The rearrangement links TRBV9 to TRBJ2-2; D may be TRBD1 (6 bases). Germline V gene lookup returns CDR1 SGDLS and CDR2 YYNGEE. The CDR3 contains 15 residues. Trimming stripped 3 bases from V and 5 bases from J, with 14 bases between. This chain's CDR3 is CASSGAQGRTGELFF. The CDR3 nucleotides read TGTGCCAGCAGCGGAGCACAGGGTAGAACCGGGGAGCTGTTTTTT.

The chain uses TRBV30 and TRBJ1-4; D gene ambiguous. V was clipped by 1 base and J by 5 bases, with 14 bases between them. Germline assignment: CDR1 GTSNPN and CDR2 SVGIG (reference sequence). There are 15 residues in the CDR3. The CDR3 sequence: CAWSDPGRVNEKLFF. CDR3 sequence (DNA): TGTGCCTGGAGTGACCCGGGGAGGGTCAATGAAAAACTGTTTTTT.

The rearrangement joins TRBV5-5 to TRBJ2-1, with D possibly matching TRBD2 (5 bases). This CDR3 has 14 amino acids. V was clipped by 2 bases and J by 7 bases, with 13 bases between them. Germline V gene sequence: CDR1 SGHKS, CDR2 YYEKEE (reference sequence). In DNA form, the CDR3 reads TGTGCCAGCAGCTTACGCCTAGCCAGAAATGAGCAGTTCTTC. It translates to CASSLRLARNEQFF. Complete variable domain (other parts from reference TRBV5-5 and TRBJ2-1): DAGVTQSPTHLIKTRGQQVTLRCSPISGHKSVSWYQQVLGQGPQFIFQYYEKEERGRGNFPDRFSARQFPNYSSELNVNALLLGDSALYLCASSLRLARNEQFFGPGTRLTVL.

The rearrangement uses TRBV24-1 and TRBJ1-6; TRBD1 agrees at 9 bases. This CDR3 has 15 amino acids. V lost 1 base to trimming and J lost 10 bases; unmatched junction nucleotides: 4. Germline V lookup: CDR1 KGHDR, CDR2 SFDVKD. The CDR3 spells CATSDLWDRDSPLHF. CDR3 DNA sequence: TGTGCCACCAGTGATTTATGGGACAGGGACTCACCCCTCCACTTT.